These 27 T cell receptor beta chains share one sample of origin, sequenced in a study of beta chain features in type 1 diabetes. General study findings and limits: In every one of the four CD4+ subsets, TCRB CDR3s were moderately but significantly shorter in Type 1 diabetes patients.

The sequenced template was cDNA made from the entire isolated RNA. Libraries were prepared by immunoSEQ multiplex PCR; TCRdb keeps only in-frame clonotypes and omits some of them. The table records 310,000 or so clones, about a tenth of them present only once. Their target antigens are unknown. The sequenced sample was central memory CD4+ T cells from blood. The source is a man under 40 with type 1 diabetes.

Ten or more counts support this clone. The rearrangement joins TRBV2 to TRBJ1-2; no clear D gene. The CDR3 has 12 amino acids. Per the germline V gene, CDR1 is SNHLY and CDR2 is FYNNEI. V was shortened by 1 base and J by 6 bases, with 6 bases between the two germline ends. CDR3 amino acids: CASSEGGDGYTF. Here the CDR3 DNA reads TGTGCCAGCAGTGAAGGTGGGGATGGCTACACCTTC.

This clone turned up a few times. The chain has TRBV6-5 and TRBJ1-1; no definite D call. V was shortened by 1 base and J by 0 bases, with 3 bases between the two germline ends. The CDR3 totals 13 residues. Germline V CDR1 and CDR2: MNHEY, SVGAGI. As DNA, the CDR3 is TGTGCCAGCAGTTACTTTATGAACACTGAAGCTTTCTTT. Amino acid sequence: CASSYFMNTEAFF.

This clone has only a few counts. The CDR3 bases are TGTGCCAGCAGCTTGGAGCAGACCACTAACTATGGCTACACCTTC. It yields the protein CASSLEQTTNYGYTF. The J gene is TRBJ1-2, the V gene TRBV5-6; D remains unclear. V was shortened by 0 bases and J by 0 bases, with 9 bases between the two germline ends. Germline V gene data show CDR1 as SGHDT and CDR2 as YYEEEE. This CDR3 region has 15 residues. Supplemented by reference TRBV5-6 and TRBJ1-2, the full variable domain reads DAGVTQSPTHLIKTRGQQVTLRCSPKSGHDTVSWYQQALGQGPQFIFQYYEEEERQRGNFPDRFSGHQFPNYSSELNVNALLLGDSALYLCASSLEQTTNYGYTFGSGTRLTVV.

The sample holds many counts of this clone. Other DNA variants within this sample encode the same CDR3. This sequence joins TRBV2 and TRBJ2-5; 10 positions agree with TRBD2. Germline lookup yields CDR1 SNHLY and CDR2 FYNNEI. The CDR3 contains 15 residues. With V trimmed by 4 bases and J by 2 bases, 4 bases remained unmatched. In DNA, the CDR3 is TGTGCCAGCAGTGCACAGCGGGGGGGGCAAGAGACCCAGTACTTC. It translates to CASSAQRGGQETQYF.

A few counts support this clone. V usage is TRBV5-6 and J usage is TRBJ2-6; D is unresolved. There are 16 residues in the CDR3. The ends were cut back, 3 bases at V and 3 bases at J, with 13 bases in the middle. Germline assignment: CDR1 SGHDT and CDR2 YYEEEE. The CDR3 sequence is CASSSGPPSGANVLTF. In nucleotides, the CDR3 is TGTGCCAGCAGCTCGGGCCCGCCTAGTGGGGCCAACGTCCTGACTTTC.

With respect to this clone: The sample has other DNA sequences that encode this CDR3 too. This chain connects TRBV9 to TRBJ2-1, with TRBD2 as a possible D gene (7 bases). CDR1 is SGDLS, CDR2 YYNGEE, per germline. Trimming pared 0 bases from V and 6 bases from J, leaving 22 bases between. This CDR3 has 18 residues. The CDR3 spells CASSVVVSGRGQGNEQFF. The CDR3 DNA follows: TGTGCCAGCAGCGTAGTAGTTTCAGGGCGGGGGCAGGGCAATGAGCAGTTCTTC.

V and J are TRBV10-3 and TRBJ2-7, with a weak D call TRBD1 (5 bases). The V gene lost 0 bases and the J gene lost 3 bases, with 12 bases spanning the gap. There are 15 residues in the CDR3. Germline CDR1 is ENHRY and CDR2 is SYGVKD. CDR3 in DNA: TGTGCCATCAGTGAGTCGGGTACAGGTAACTACGAGCAGTACTTC. The encoded protein is CAISESGTGNYEQYF.

This chain uses TRBV2 with TRBJ2-5, with 13 bases lining up with TRBD2. The CDR3 loop spans 15 amino acids. The ends lost 6 bases at V and 7 bases at J; junction bases unmatched: 8. Germline CDR1 and CDR2: SNHLY and FYNNEI. The CDR3 DNA reads TGTGCCAGCAGCGAGGTGACTAGCGGGGGGACGACCCAGTACTTC. Translated, it gives CASSEVTSGGTTQYF.

In nucleotides, the CDR3 is TGTGCCAGCAGCCCACTCGCGGGTAGCGGGGGGGCCAGCACAGATACGCAGTATTTT. It codes for CASSPLAGSGGASTDTQYF. This chain connects TRBV11-2 to TRBJ2-3; TRBD2 matches 11 bases. Trimming took 5 bases from V and 0 from J; bases not matched to a gene: 13. Germline V gene lookup returns CDR1 SGHAT and CDR2 FQNNGV. The CDR3 contains 19 residues.

The rearrangement joins TRBV7-2 to TRBJ2-1, with 12 bases matching TRBD2. Germline V gene data show CDR1 as SGHTA and CDR2 as FQGNSA. The ends lost 5 bases at V and 5 bases at J; junction bases unmatched: 7. The CDR3 is 16 residues long. CDR3 protein: CASSPSSGGANNEQFF. DNA of the CDR3: TGTGCCAGCAGCCCATCTAGCGGGGGGGCGAACAATGAGCAGTTCTTC.

This rearrangement joins TRBV7-2 to TRBJ1-5; 10 nucleotides agree with TRBD1. Germline lookup yields CDR1 SGHTA and CDR2 FQGNSA. The CDR3 is made up of 15 amino acids. J gave up 1 base and V 4 bases, and 1 base lay outside the gene matches. The CDR3 DNA reads TGTGCCAGCAGCTGGACAGGGGGGAGCAATCAGCCCCAGCATTTT. Translating it yields CASSWTGGSNQPQHF.

The V and J genes are TRBV29-1 and TRBJ1-1, with a possible D match to TRBD1 (6 bases). The germline V gene encodes CDR1 SQVTM and CDR2 ANQGSEA. The CDR3 is 12 amino acids. The germline V and J ends were trimmed by 4 bases and 6 bases, with 12 bases remaining between them. The CDR3 DNA is TGCAGCGTTGCGGGGGCAAAGCCTGAAGCTTTCTTT. It yields the protein CSVAGAKPEAFF. Using reference TRBV29-1 and TRBJ1-1 for the parts outside the CDR3, the full variable domain is SAVISQKPSRDICQRGTSLTIQCQVDSQVTMMFWYRQQPGQSLTLIATANQGSEATYESGFVIDKFPISRPNLTFSTLTVSNMSPEDSSIYLCSVAGAKPEAFFGQGTRLTVV.

This clone was seen only once. The rearrangement uses TRBV7-8 and TRBJ2-7, with 7 bases fitting TRBD1. V gave up 5 bases and J gave up 5 bases; unmatched junction bases: 6. Per the germline V gene, CDR1 is SGHVS and CDR2 is FQNEAQ. The CDR3 has 13 residues. The CDR3 DNA is TGTGCCAGCAGCACCGGGACAGCCCACGAGCAGTACTTC. As protein: CASSTGTAHEQYF.

This clone turned up a few times. The chain carries TRBV28 and TRBJ1-2; maybe TRBD1 (6 bases). CDR3 length: 14 residues. Germline CDR1 is MDHEN and CDR2 is SYDVKM. Deletions cut 6 bases from V and 0 bases from J, with 11 bases between. CDR3 residues: CASSAGVPNYGYTF. The DNA for the CDR3 is TGTGCCAGCAGCGCAGGGGTCCCTAACTATGGCTACACCTTC.

This rearrangement joins TRBV7-9 to TRBJ1-1; D might be TRBD1 (6 bases). Trimming stripped 3 bases from V and 3 bases from J, with 11 bases between. Germline assignment: CDR1 SEHNR and CDR2 FQNEAQ (reference sequence). The CDR3 runs 14 residues. DNA for the CDR3: TGTGCCAGCAGCTTGGAGGGGGGAGACACTGAAGCTTTCTTT. Residues: CASSLEGGDTEAFF. The full variable domain, with the rest looked up from reference TRBV7-9 and TRBJ1-1, is DTGVSQNPRHKITKRGQNVTFRCDPISEHNRLYWYRQTLGQGPEFLTYFQNEAQLEKSRLLSDRFSAERPKGSFSTLEIQRTEQGDSAMYLCASSLEGGDTEAFFGQGTRLTVV.

This clone was recorded a few times. The chain couples TRBV9 to TRBJ2-5, with TRBD2 matching over 10 bases. CDR1 is SGDLS, CDR2 YYNGEE, per germline. J gave up 1 base and V 6 bases, and 6 bases lay outside the gene matches. The length of the CDR3 is 15 residues. CDR3 residues: CASNLAGDLQETQYF. CDR3 DNA sequence: TGTGCCAGCAACCTAGCGGGGGACCTCCAAGAGACCCAGTACTTC. Based on the CDR3 plus reference TRBV9 and TRBJ2-5, the full variable domain is DSGVTQTPKHLITATGQRVTLRCSPRSGDLSVYWYQQSLDQGLQFLIQYYNGEERAKGNILERFSAQQFPDLHSELNLSSLELGDSALYFCASNLAGDLQETQYFGPGTRLLVL.

About this clone: The same CDR3 also results from other DNA sequences found in this sample. This rearrangement joins TRBV5-1 to TRBJ1-1; D might be TRBD1 (6 bases). The length of the CDR3 is 14 residues. Trimming pared 0 bases from V and 1 base from J, leaving 7 bases between. Germline V lookup: CDR1 SGHRS, CDR2 YFSETQ. CDR3 sequence (DNA): TGCGCCAGCAGCTTGGAGACAGGGAACACTGAAGCTTTCTTT. Protein product: CASSLETGNTEAFF.

This rearrangement joins TRBV5-4 to TRBJ2-5; the match to TRBD1 covers 9 bases. This CDR3 is built from 14 residues. The trim removed 3 bases at V and 1 base at J, leaving 1 base unmatched. Germline CDR1 reads SGHNT; CDR2 reads YYREEE (reference sequence). CDR3 sequence (DNA): TGTGCCAGCAGCTCGACAGGGGGCCAAGAGACCCAGTACTTC. Residues: CASSSTGGQETQYF.

The gene calls are TRBV7-2 and TRBJ2-7; TRBD1 matches 7 bases. CDR3 length: 15 amino acids. Germline values: CDR1 SGHTA, CDR2 FQGNSA. Unmatched junction bases numbered 8, after V lost 6 bases and J lost 0 bases. CDR3 residues: CASRLDRVPSYEQYF. The CDR3 DNA reads as TGTGCCAGCAGACTCGACAGGGTACCCTCCTACGAGCAGTACTTC.

CDR3 sequence reads: CASSPTTELDIQYF. In DNA, the CDR3 is TGTGCCAGCAGCCCAACGACTGAACTGGACATTCAGTACTTC. The gene calls are TRBV25-1 and TRBJ2-4; no clear D. Germline CDR1 reads MGHDK; CDR2 reads SYGVNS. The CDR3 is 14 amino acids. The V end was cut by 6 bases, the J end by 8 bases, with 17 bases between.

This clone was observed a handful of times. The chain carries TRBV10-1 and TRBJ2-7; 7 bases agree with TRBD1. After removal of 4 bases from V and 2 bases from J, the junction contained 8 bases not matched to a gene. The germline gives CDR1 WNHNN, CDR2 SYGVQD (reference sequence). This CDR3 is built from 15 residues. CDR3 nucleotide sequence: TGCGCCAGCAGTGCCTGGACAGGTGCTGCCTACGAGCAGTACTTC. It specifies CASSAWTGAAYEQYF.

In its sample, this clone was seen a few times. The V call is TRBV30, the J call TRBJ1-6; 11 bases align to TRBD1. The CDR3 is made up of 13 amino acids. Germline CDR1 GTSNPN, CDR2 SVGIG (reference sequence). Losses at the gene ends were 6 bases for V and 9 bases for J; bases not matched to a gene: 4. In nucleotides, the CDR3 is TGTGCCTGTGGACAGGGGGCCAGTTCACCCCTCCACTTT. This sequence encodes CACGQGASSPLHF. The full variable domain, rest sourced from reference TRBV30 and TRBJ1-6, is SQTIHQWPATLVQPVGSPLSLECTVEGTSNPNLYWYRQAAGRGLQLLFYSVGIGQISSEVPQNLSASRPQDRQFILSSKKLLLSDSGFYLCACGQGASSPLHFGNGTRLTVT.

This clone was found a few times. This chain joins TRBV7-2 and TRBJ2-3; TRBD2 matches 9 bases. The CDR3 is 17 residues long. V was pared by 1 base and J by 1 base, with 6 bases of the junction left unmatched. Germline V gene sequence: CDR1 SGHTA, CDR2 FQGNSA. This chain's CDR3 is CASSLDRSSGGTDTQYF. The CDR3 DNA reads as TGTGCCAGCAGCTTAGATAGGTCTAGCGGGGGCACAGATACGCAGTATTTT.

The chain links TRBV11-2 to TRBJ2-3; no clear D. This CDR3 is 12 amino acids long. CDR1 is SGHAT and CDR2 is FQNNGV in the germline V gene. V lost 3 bases, J lost 6 bases, and 7 bases lay in between. Here the CDR3 DNA reads TGTGCCAGCAGCTTGTACGCCGATACGCAGTATTTT. Amino acid sequence: CASSLYADTQYF.

This clone came up many times. This chain uses TRBV11-2 with TRBJ1-1; D is uncertain. CDR3 length: 14 amino acids. Germline-derived CDR1 and CDR2 are SGHAT and FQNNGV. Trimming left V 3 bases short and J 0 bases short, with 8 bases between. Here the CDR3 DNA reads TGTGCCAGCAGCTTGCCGGGCATGAACACTGAAGCTTTCTTT. This translates into CASSLPGMNTEAFF.

This clone was seen only a few times. V usage is TRBV12-5 and J usage is TRBJ2-3, with TRBD2 matching 7 bases. V shed 6 bases and J 0 bases; nucleotides not matched to a gene: 9. Germline lookup yields CDR1 LGHNT and CDR2 FRNRAP. This CDR3 region has 16 residues. CDR3 nucleotide sequence: TGTGCTAGTGGCTCCACCCGGGACTATAGCACAGATACGCAGTATTTT. Amino acids: CASGSTRDYSTDTQYF.

The chain is built from TRBV6-1 and TRBJ2-4; 14 bases fit TRBD2. V lost 4 bases to trimming and J lost 7 bases; unmatched junction nucleotides: 9. The CDR3 has 17 residues. Germline values: CDR1 MNHNS, CDR2 SASEGT. CDR3 amino acids: CASSVSTSGGADNIQYF. The CDR3 nucleotides are TGTGCCAGCAGTGTCTCGACTAGCGGGGGGGCCGATAACATTCAGTACTTC.